These T cell receptor beta chains were read from a single sample in a study of CD8 T cells in Susac syndrome. TCRdb reanalysed the immunoSEQ multiplex PCR reads using MiXCR and keeps one entry per CDR3 protein. The sample includes roughly 200,000 distinct CDR3 sequences, over 85% of them seen just once. Source material: CD4+ T cells from PBMCs. Source of these receptors: a human donor in good health. The CDR3 runs from the conserved cysteine through the conserved F or W. The order of the fields is clone size, J gene, D gene, V gene, CDR3 DNA, CDR3 protein. A D gene is named only where the DNA matches it firmly. Expanded clones are given a class, and other clones once, few, many or no size at all.

clone size: once; J gene: TRBJ2-1; D gene: TRBD1; V gene: TRBV7-3; CDR3 DNA: TGTGCCAGCGCCCTGGGACAGAACAATGAGCAGTTCTTC; CDR3 protein: CASALGQNNEQFF
clone size: -; J gene: TRBJ2-3; D gene: -; V gene: TRBV29-1; CDR3 DNA: TGCAGCGGACAGACCAGCACAGATACGCAGTATTTT; CDR3 protein: CSGQTSTDTQYF
clone size: -; J gene: TRBJ2-1; D gene: -; V gene: TRBV28; CDR3 DNA: TGTGCCAGCAGTCGGGACGCCTACAATGAGCAGTTCTTC; CDR3 protein: CASSRDAYNEQFF
clone size: -; J gene: TRBJ2-1; D gene: TRBD2; V gene: TRBV29-1; CDR3 DNA: TGCAGCGTTGGAGAGCCGGGACTAGCGGGAATCAATGAGCAGTTCTTC; CDR3 protein: CSVGEPGLAGINEQFF
clone size: -; J gene: TRBJ1-1; D gene: -; V gene: TRBV15; CDR3 DNA: TGTGCCACCAGCAGAGCACAGGCGGGGGGGAACACTGAAGCTTTCTTT; CDR3 protein: CATSRAQAGGNTEAFF
clone size: -; J gene: TRBJ2-6; D gene: -; V gene: TRBV27; CDR3 DNA: TGTGCCAGCAGTTTCCGGTGGCAAAGCAGCTCTGGGGCCAACGTCCTGACTTTC; CDR3 protein: CASSFRWQSSSGANVLTF
clone size: few; J gene: TRBJ2-1; D gene: -; V gene: TRBV7-2; CDR3 DNA: TGTGCCAGCAGCTTCGGCAACCGTTATGAGCAGTTCTTC; CDR3 protein: CASSFGNRYEQFF
clone size: -; J gene: TRBJ2-7; D gene: -; V gene: TRBV9; CDR3 DNA: TGTGCCAGCAGCGTAGATAGGGGGGGATACGAGCAGTACTTC; CDR3 protein: CASSVDRGGYEQYF
clone size: -; J gene: TRBJ2-7; D gene: -; V gene: TRBV28; CDR3 DNA: TGTGCCAGCAGTCCCCCAAGGGACGAGCAGTACTTC; CDR3 protein: CASSPPRDEQYF
clone size: -; J gene: TRBJ1-5; D gene: -; V gene: TRBV19; CDR3 DNA: TGTGCCACGGCTGTGTTAAAGGATCAGCCCCAGCATTTT; CDR3 protein: CATAVLKDQPQHF
clone size: -; J gene: TRBJ1-2; D gene: -; V gene: TRBV14; CDR3 DNA: TGTGCCAGCAGCCCTTATCCCGGACGGGGCTACACCTTC; CDR3 protein: CASSPYPGRGYTF
clone size: once; J gene: TRBJ2-7; D gene: TRBD2; V gene: TRBV4-3; CDR3 DNA: TGCGCCAGCAGCCAAGCTAGCGGGAGCACCTACGAGCAGTACTTC; CDR3 protein: CASSQASGSTYEQYF
clone size: -; J gene: TRBJ2-7; D gene: TRBD1; V gene: TRBV7-2; CDR3 DNA: TGTGCCAGCAGCTTGCTAGGGGGCCACGAGCAGTACTTC; CDR3 protein: CASSLLGGHEQYF
clone size: -; J gene: TRBJ2-1; D gene: -; V gene: TRBV29-1; CDR3 DNA: TGCAGCTTCGACAGTCCCTCGGGTGAGCAGTTCTTC; CDR3 protein: CSFDSPSGEQFF
clone size: -; J gene: TRBJ2-1; D gene: TRBD2; V gene: TRBV30; CDR3 DNA: TGTGCCTGGAGATTAGCGGGAGCAGGAAATGCGCAGTTCTTC; CDR3 protein: CAWRLAGAGNAQFF
clone size: once; J gene: TRBJ2-1; D gene: -; V gene: TRBV3-1; CDR3 DNA: TGTGCCAGCAGCCAAGATTGGAATGAGCAGTTCTTC; CDR3 protein: CASSQDWNEQFF
clone size: -; J gene: TRBJ2-7; D gene: TRBD2; V gene: TRBV14; CDR3 DNA: TGTGCCAGCAGCCCCTTCAGAGGGCTAGCGGGGCCGTACTTC; CDR3 protein: CASSPFRGLAGPYF
clone size: -; J gene: TRBJ2-7; D gene: TRBD2; V gene: TRBV11-2; CDR3 DNA: TGTGCCAGCAGCTCCCCAACTAGCGGGACCTACGAGCAGTACTTC; CDR3 protein: CASSSPTSGTYEQYF
clone size: -; J gene: TRBJ2-5; D gene: -; V gene: TRBV12-3/TRBV12-4; CDR3 DNA: TGTGCCAGCAGCAACTGGGAGACCCAGTACTTC; CDR3 protein: CASSNWETQYF
clone size: -; J gene: TRBJ2-7; D gene: TRBD2; V gene: TRBV11-2; CDR3 DNA: TGTGCCAGCAGCTTAGTCCGGACTAGCCGGAGCTCCTACGAGCAGTACTTC; CDR3 protein: CASSLVRTSRSSYEQYF
clone size: -; J gene: TRBJ2-2; D gene: -; V gene: TRBV20-1; CDR3 DNA: TGCAGTGCCAAGACCGGAAGGAGGGGGGAGCTGTTTTTT; CDR3 protein: CSAKTGRRGELFF
clone size: -; J gene: TRBJ1-2; D gene: TRBD1; V gene: TRBV20-1; CDR3 DNA: TGCAGATCGAACCGGGACAGCAACTATGGCTACACCTTC; CDR3 protein: CRSNRDSNYGYTF
clone size: -; J gene: TRBJ2-3; D gene: TRBD2; V gene: TRBV29-1; CDR3 DNA: TGCAGCGTTGCGTTAGCGGGAGGAGGGGTGGATACGCAGTATTTT; CDR3 protein: CSVALAGGGVDTQYF
clone size: -; J gene: TRBJ1-2; D gene: -; V gene: TRBV6-5; CDR3 DNA: TGTGCCAGCAGTAACTGGGCCACTTCTAACTATGGCTACACCTTC; CDR3 protein: CASSNWATSNYGYTF
clone size: -; J gene: TRBJ2-1; D gene: -; V gene: TRBV5-1; CDR3 DNA: TGCGCCAGCAGCCCCGAGCGGGCCTACGGGGGTGAGCAGTTCTTC; CDR3 protein: CASSPERAYGGEQFF
clone size: -; J gene: TRBJ2-2; D gene: -; V gene: TRBV13; CDR3 DNA: TGTGCCAGCAGCCGCGCCCTGACCGGGGAGCTGTTTTTT; CDR3 protein: CASSRALTGELFF
clone size: -; J gene: TRBJ2-7; D gene: -; V gene: TRBV6-6; CDR3 DNA: TGTGCCAGCAGTTACGAGCTCACCTACGAGCAGTACTTC; CDR3 protein: CASSYELTYEQYF
clone size: -; J gene: TRBJ1-1; D gene: -; V gene: TRBV7-2; CDR3 DNA: TGTGCCAGCAGCTTAGAGGACTGGTACACTAACACTGAAGCTTTCTTT; CDR3 protein: CASSLEDWYTNTEAFF
clone size: -; J gene: TRBJ2-3; D gene: TRBD2; V gene: TRBV27; CDR3 DNA: TGTGCCAGCAGTTTTGTCCCAGCGGGAGGCGGAGATACGCAGTATTTT; CDR3 protein: CASSFVPAGGGDTQYF
clone size: -; J gene: TRBJ2-5; D gene: TRBD1; V gene: TRBV20-1; CDR3 DNA: TGCAGTGCACGACAGGGGAATTATGAAGAGACCCAGTACTTC; CDR3 protein: CSARQGNYEETQYF
clone size: -; J gene: TRBJ2-7; D gene: -; V gene: TRBV15; CDR3 DNA: TGTGCCACCAGCAGAGATTTGCCCTACGAGCAGTACTTC; CDR3 protein: CATSRDLPYEQYF
clone size: -; J gene: TRBJ1-1; D gene: -; V gene: TRBV29-1; CDR3 DNA: TGCAGCGGCTCCGGACGGGAGAACACTGAAGCTTTCTTT; CDR3 protein: CSGSGRENTEAFF
clone size: -; J gene: TRBJ2-1; D gene: TRBD1; V gene: TRBV28; CDR3 DNA: TGTGCCACCACTGGGTCAGGGGGTTCGGGTGAGCAGTTCTTC; CDR3 protein: CATTGSGGSGEQFF